This T cell receptor beta chain was recovered during a study of identical twins. Study-level findings and limits: Cross-sectional statistical analysis was relied on for the conclusions, without the same donors being followed.

From the 5' RACE reads, TCRdb called clonotypes with MiXCR, one entry per CDR3 protein. The sample lists 450,000 or so distinct CDR3 sequences; approximately 15% were seen once. The ends were cut back, 2 bases at V and 4 bases at J, with 25 bases in the middle. Germline V gene data show CDR1 as SGHRS and CDR2 as YFSETQ. CDR3 size: 19 residues. With respect to this clonotype: Its antigen is unknown.

This sample was also put to use in a study of yellow fever vaccine responses in identical twins.

The sequenced material came from CD4+ T cells sorted from blood. The sequence came from a woman younger than 30 in good health. The rearrangement links TRBV5-1 to TRBJ2-1; D possibly corresponds to TRBD2 (5 bases). CDR3 sequence (DNA): TGCGCCAGCAGCTTTCCACTAAGTAACCAAGCGGATATATACAATGAGCAGTTCTTC. This sequence encodes CASSFPLSNQADIYNEQFF.